These 16 T cell receptor beta chains were sequenced from one sample in a study of blood T cell repertoires in COVID-19. TCRdb's copy holds only in-frame clones and misses some; the assay was immunoSEQ multiplex PCR. The sample contains roughly 64,000 clones, 85% to 90% of which appear only once. Sequencing used peripheral blood. These receptor sequences come from a man in his fifties with active COVID-19.

The sample holds a few counts of this clone. The gene calls are TRBV6-4 and TRBJ1-6, with TRBD1 as a possible D gene (6 bases). The CDR3 consists of 14 residues. Trimming took off 3 bases at V and 9 bases at J, with 12 bases between the two ends. Germline V gene lookup returns CDR1 MRHNA and CDR2 SNTAGT. CDR3 loop: CASSEGGASSPLHF. The CDR3 DNA sequence: TGTGCCAGCAGTGAGGGGGGGGCGAGTTCACCCCTCCACTTT.

The V call is TRBV9, the J call TRBJ2-3; TRBD2 aligns across 14 bases. CDR1 is SGDLS, CDR2 YYNGEE, per germline. CDR3 size: 19 residues. J gave up 1 base and V 3 bases, and 10 bases lay outside the gene matches. The CDR3 here is CASSALGGTSGGGTDTQYF. Written as DNA, the CDR3 is TGTGCCAGCAGCGCCCTGGGGGGGACTAGCGGGGGTGGCACAGATACGCAGTATTTT.

The chain has TRBV6-5 and TRBJ2-7, with 7 bases lining up with TRBD1. This CDR3 region has 16 residues. The germline V gene encodes CDR1 MNHEY and CDR2 SVGAGI. The V gene end was trimmed by 6 bases and the J gene end by 5 bases; junction bases not matched to a gene: 16. CDR3 residues: CASSYNYDSTGHEQYF. CDR3 DNA: TGTGCCAGCAGCTACAACTACGACTCGACAGGGCACGAGCAGTACTTC.

The V call is TRBV4-2, the J call TRBJ2-3; 8 bases are shared with TRBD2. This CDR3 spans 17 amino acids. Germline CDR1 LGHNA, CDR2 YNFKEQ. Trimming at V came to 0 bases and at J to 4 bases, leaving 9 bases not matched to a gene. CDR3 DNA: TGTGCCAGCAGCCAAGATGTGCATCTAGCGGGCGCAGATACGCAGTATTTT. Its translation is CASSQDVHLAGADTQYF.

J is TRBJ1-2 and V is TRBV9; the match to TRBD1 covers 11 bases. The CDR3 is 16 residues long. Germline CDR1 is SGDLS and CDR2 is YYNGEE. V shed 3 bases and J 8 bases; nucleotides not matched to a gene: 12. The CDR3 sequence is CASSGGVGQGAVGYTF. In DNA form, the CDR3 reads TGTGCCAGCAGCGGTGGGGTTGGACAGGGGGCTGTGGGCTACACCTTC.

This clone was counted a single time. The chain has TRBV9 and TRBJ2-7; D is possibly TRBD2 (6 bases). This CDR3 comprises 14 residues. CDR1 SGDLS and CDR2 YYNGEE come from the germline V gene. The germline V and J ends were trimmed by 0 bases and 5 bases, with 12 bases remaining between them. The DNA for the CDR3 is TGTGCCAGCAGCGTAGAGGCAGGGAGGCACGAGCAGTACTTC. It specifies CASSVEAGRHEQYF.

The chain has TRBV5-6 and TRBJ2-3, with 10 bases that match TRBD2. This CDR3 spans 15 amino acids. V shed 2 bases, J shed 1 base, and the junction held 1 base outside the gene matches. Per the germline V gene, CDR1 is SGHDT and CDR2 is YYEEEE. The CDR3 nucleotides read TGTGCCAGCAGCTTCCTAGCGGGAGGCACAGATACGCAGTATTTT. Amino acid sequence: CASSFLAGGTDTQYF.

The chain combines TRBV7-2 with TRBJ2-3; 7 bases are a match to TRBD2. Trimming at V came to 4 bases and at J to 6 bases, leaving 7 bases not matched to a gene. The CDR3 loop spans 14 amino acids. Germline loops: CDR1 SGHTA, CDR2 FQGNSA. The CDR3 DNA follows: TGTGCCAGCAGCTCGTCCGGGGAGGGTGATACGCAGTATTTT. Translated: CASSSSGEGDTQYF.

J is TRBJ2-7 and V is TRBV9, with D perhaps TRBD1 (5 bases). Germline loops: CDR1 SGDLS, CDR2 YYNGEE. The CDR3 has 14 residues. Trimming pared 1 base from V and 3 bases from J, leaving 11 bases between. CDR3 DNA sequence: TGTGCCAGCAGCGTAAGGGGTTCCGACTACGAGCAGTACTTC. Encoded protein: CASSVRGSDYEQYF. The full variable domain, in which reference TRBV9 and TRBJ2-7 provide the parts outside the CDR3, is DSGVTQTPKHLITATGQRVTLRCSPRSGDLSVYWYQQSLDQGLQFLIQYYNGEERAKGNILERFSAQQFPDLHSELNLSSLELGDSALYFCASSVRGSDYEQYFGPGTRLTVT.

This clone is classed as medium-sized. The chain recombines TRBV27 with TRBJ1-4, with 7 bases fitting TRBD1. This CDR3 spans 15 amino acids. V shed 5 bases and J 8 bases; nucleotides not matched to a gene: 11. Germline loops: CDR1 MNHEY, CDR2 SMNVEV (reference sequence). The CDR3 bases are TGTGCCAGCAGTCCTCGACAGGGATTCCAGGAAAAACTGTTTTTT. Translation: CASSPRQGFQEKLFF.

The chain employs TRBV19 and TRBJ1-2, with TRBD1 matching over 7 bases. Germline-derived CDR1 and CDR2 are LNHDA and SQIVND (reference sequence). The junction had 3 bases not matched to a gene; V was cut back by 1 base and J by 4 bases. This CDR3 comprises 14 residues. The CDR3 bases are TGTGCCAGTAGTATAGGAGCAGGGGGCTATGGCTACACCTTC. It codes for CASSIGAGGYGYTF.

The V gene is TRBV14, the J gene TRBJ1-1, with D unresolved. Trimming left V 4 bases short and J 4 bases short, with 10 bases between. The germline gives CDR1 SGHDN, CDR2 FVKESK. CDR3 size: 13 residues. The CDR3 reads CASSRYRGTEAFF. Here the CDR3 DNA reads TGTGCCAGCAGCCGGTACCGAGGCACTGAAGCTTTCTTT.

The rearrangement uses TRBV5-5 and TRBJ2-5, with a possible D match to TRBD2 (5 bases). This CDR3 is built from 14 residues. V was pared by 4 bases and J by 1 base, with 11 bases between. The germline V gene has CDR1 SGHKS and CDR2 YYEKEE (reference sequence). Here the CDR3 DNA reads TGTGCCAGCAGCCCCGGCGGGTCCCAAGAGACCCAGTACTTC. Protein product: CASSPGGSQETQYF.

This chain joins TRBV3-1 (or the pseudogene TRBV3-2) and TRBJ1-6; no reliable D call. The V and J ends lost 4 bases and 9 bases respectively, with 13 bases between them. CDR1 is LGHDT, CDR2 YNNKEL, per germline (reference sequence). The CDR3 is 14 amino acids. Here the CDR3 DNA reads TGTGCCAGCAGCCCGGAGCTCAGAGGTTCACCCCTCCACTTT. This gives the protein CASSPELRGSPLHF.

The CDR3, as DNA: TGCGCCTTTCCCCCGCTTGTAGCTCCGAACACCGGGGAGCTGTTTTTT. Encoded protein: CAFPPLVAPNTGELFF. The chain carries TRBV4-1 and TRBJ2-2; D ambiguous. The CDR3 loop spans 16 amino acids. Germline CDR1 is MGHRA and CDR2 is YSYEKL. V lost 11 bases, J lost 0 bases, and 19 bases lay in between.

The chain links TRBV5-5 to TRBJ1-6; no clear D. This CDR3 contains 14 residues. Trimming removed 2 bases from V and 7 bases from J, with 10 bases in between. The germline V gene encodes CDR1 SGHKS and CDR2 YYEKEE (reference sequence). DNA for the CDR3: TGTGCCAGCAGCTTTCGGGGAACGAATTCACCCCTCCACTTT. Residues: CASSFRGTNSPLHF.